This is a list of T cell receptor beta chains from one sample in a study of blood T cell repertoires in COVID-19. Profiling relied on immunoSEQ multiplex PCR, and the TCRdb table lists in-frame clones only, not all of them. The table records 100,000 to 120,000 clones, 85% of them present only once. The sample consisted of peripheral blood. These receptors were collected from a human donor in a cohort sampled during active COVID-19. Each CDR3 is given with its conserved first and last residue. A D gene is named only where the DNA matches it firmly. Size tells how often a clone was seen (once, few, many) or the class of an expanded clone, and some rows leave it out.

CDR3aa,CDR3nt,j_gene,d_gene,abundance,len,v_gene
CASRPNTGHYGYTF,TGTGCCAGCAGGCCAAACACAGGGCACTATGGCTACACCTTC,TRBJ1-2,-,-,14,TRBV28
CASSVRRTGSDTQYF,TGTGCCAGCAGCGTTAGGCGGACAGGGTCAGATACGCAGTATTTT,TRBJ2-3,TRBD1,-,15,TRBV9
CASSSSASSTDTQYF,TGTGCCAGCAGCTCTAGCGCTTCTAGCACAGATACGCAGTATTTT,TRBJ2-3,-,-,15,TRBV6-2/TRBV6-3
CASSQGLLADTEAFF,TGTGCCAGCTCTCAAGGACTCCTGGCGGACACTGAAGCTTTCTTT,TRBJ1-1,-,few,15,TRBV18
CATTGTGVEGEAFF,TGTGCCACCACCGGGACAGGGGTCGAAGGTGAAGCTTTCTTT,TRBJ1-1,TRBD1,-,14,TRBV5-7
CASSPPVRETQYF,TGTGCCAGCAGTCCACCGGTCCGGGAGACCCAGTACTTC,TRBJ2-5,-,-,13,TRBV6-2/TRBV6-3
CASSPNRGSGNTIYF,TGTGCCAGCAGCCCAAACAGGGGATCCGGAAACACCATATATTTT,TRBJ1-3,TRBD1,once,15,TRBV5-8
CASSKQGDEQYF,TGTGCCAGCAGCAAACAAGGGGACGAGCAGTACTTC,TRBJ2-7,-,-,12,TRBV11-3
CASSYGLAGGFRYEQYF,TGTGCCAGCAGTTACGGACTAGCGGGGGGATTCCGCTACGAGCAGTACTTC,TRBJ2-7,TRBD2,-,17,TRBV6-2/TRBV6-3
CSAGQGLQAEAFF,TGCAGCGCTGGACAGGGCCTCCAGGCTGAAGCTTTCTTT,TRBJ1-1,TRBD1,-,13,TRBV29-1
CASSLGTDGEKLFF,TGCGCCAGCAGCTTAGGGACAGACGGCGAAAAACTGTTTTTT,TRBJ1-4,TRBD1,-,14,TRBV5-1
CASNNRGNQPQHF,TGTGCCAGTAACAACAGGGGCAATCAGCCCCAGCATTTT,TRBJ1-5,-,few,13,TRBV19
CATGQGRETQYF,TGTGCCACCGGACAGGGCAGGGAGACCCAGTACTTC,TRBJ2-5,TRBD1,few,12,TRBV10-3
CASSLIPITGGGLGGYTF,TGTGCCAGCAGCCTAATACCCATTACAGGGGGCGGTTTAGGTGGCTACACCTTC,TRBJ1-2,TRBD1,-,18,TRBV7-2
CASSRGGRHYNEQFF,TGTGCCAGCAGTCGCGGGGGTAGGCACTACAATGAGCAGTTCTTC,TRBJ2-1,TRBD2,few,15,TRBV6-2/TRBV6-3
CASSTGFSVTEQFF,TGCGCCAGCAGCACAGGGTTCTCAGTAACGGAGCAGTTCTTC,TRBJ2-1,-,-,14,TRBV5-1
CSVEGTGVGYGYTF,TGCAGCGTTGAAGGCACAGGGGTAGGGTATGGCTACACCTTC,TRBJ1-2,TRBD1,-,14,TRBV29-1
CASSLLGLVNEKLFF,TGTGCCAGTAGTCTACTGGGTCTAGTTAATGAAAAACTGTTTTTT,TRBJ1-4,-,-,15,TRBV19
CASSLGGEQPQHF,TGTGCCAGCAGCTTAGGGGGGGAGCAGCCCCAGCATTTT,TRBJ1-5,-,once,13,TRBV7-2
CASSFSSNQPQHF,TGTGCCAGCAGCTTTAGTAGCAATCAGCCCCAGCATTTT,TRBJ1-5,-,-,13,TRBV7-8
CASSSSTDTQYF,TGTGCCAGCAGCTCTTCCACAGATACGCAGTATTTT,TRBJ2-3,-,-,12,TRBV7-6
CASSSSGTGRTYNEQFF,TGTGCCAGCAGCTCGTCCGGGACAGGGAGAACATACAATGAGCAGTTCTTC,TRBJ2-1,TRBD1,-,17,TRBV5-4